This TCR beta chain was obtained from a study of cytomegalovirus exposure and HLA in healthy donors. Study information: Genotyping showed about 80% of roughly 400 donors falling in the Caucasian-associated ancestry cluster. General study results and limits: On later analysis, the bulk of CMV-associated TCR beta chains appeared to be HLA-restricted.

In the PCR, 60 Vbeta and 13 Jbeta primers were used. TCRdb keeps only in-frame clones here, not all; method: immunoSEQ multiplex PCR. The sample includes 80,000 to 100,000 clones, roughly 76% of them seen just once. About this clone itself: Its antigen is currently unknown.

The CDR3 runs to 15 residues. Looked up from germline, CDR1 is MNHEY and CDR2 is SVGAGI. V was shortened by 4 bases and J by 5 bases, with 15 bases between the two germline ends. This clonotype was sampled from a man aged 50 to 59 in good health and CMV-seronegative. Specimen: PBMCs. The chain uses TRBV6-5 and TRBJ2-1; a possible D gene is TRBD2 (7 bases). The CDR3 DNA follows: TGTGCCAGCAGTTCGGCGGGGGCTTGGGACAATGAGCAGTTCTTC. Encoded protein: CASSSAGAWDNEQFF.